What follows describes a single T cell receptor beta chain. This entry is derived from a study of shared clonotypes between healthy human individuals. The germline CDR1 and CDR2 sequences are LNHDA and SQIVND (reference sequence). The CDR3 is 16 residues long. V lost 5 bases, J lost 3 bases, and 9 bases stayed unmatched. The repertoire was sequenced with immunoSEQ multiplex PCR; TCRdb's copy has only in-frame clones and lacks some. The sample shows some 2,000,000 clones, nearly 97% of them seen only once. This chain connects TRBV19 to TRBJ2-1; the match to TRBD2 covers 8 bases. This TCR was sampled from a man in his late teens or twenties in good health. The sequenced sample was naive CD4+ T cells sorted from blood. Subset noted: CD45RA+ positively selected. DNA for the CDR3: TGTGCCAGTAGTCTCCGTAGCGGGGAGAGCTACAATGAGCAGTTCTTC. This translates into CASSLRSGESYNEQFF.